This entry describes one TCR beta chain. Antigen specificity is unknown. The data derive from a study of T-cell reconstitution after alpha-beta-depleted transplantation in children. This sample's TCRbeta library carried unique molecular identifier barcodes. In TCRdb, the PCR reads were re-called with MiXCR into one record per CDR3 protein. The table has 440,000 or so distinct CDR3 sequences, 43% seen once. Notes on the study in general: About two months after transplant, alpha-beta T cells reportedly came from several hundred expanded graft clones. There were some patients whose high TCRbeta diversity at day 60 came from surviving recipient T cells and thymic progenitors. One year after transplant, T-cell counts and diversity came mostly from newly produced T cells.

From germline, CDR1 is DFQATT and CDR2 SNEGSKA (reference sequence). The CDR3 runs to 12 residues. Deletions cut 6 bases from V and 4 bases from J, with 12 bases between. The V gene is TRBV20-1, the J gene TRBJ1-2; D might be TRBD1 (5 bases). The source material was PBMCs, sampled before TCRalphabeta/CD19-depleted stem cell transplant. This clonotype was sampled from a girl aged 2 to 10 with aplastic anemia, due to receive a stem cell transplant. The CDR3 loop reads CSALTEFYGYTF. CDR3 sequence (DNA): TGCAGTGCCCTGACAGAGTTCTATGGCTACACCTTC.